Listed below are T cell receptor beta chains from one sample, sequenced in a study of shared clonotypes between healthy human individuals. The repertoire was sequenced with immunoSEQ multiplex PCR; TCRdb's copy has only in-frame clones and lacks some. The sample shows 1.4 million or so clones, about 98.5% of them seen only once. Sequencing was done on a sample of naive CD4+ T cells sorted from blood. These receptor sequences come from a man younger than 45 in good health. The CDR3 runs from the conserved cysteine through the conserved F or W. A D gene is named only where the DNA matches it firmly. The listing skips clone size in some rows; elsewhere it reads once, few, many or a size class.

cdr3_aa	cdr3_nt	j_call	d_call	cdr3_length	v_call	clone_size
CATSRDTAGAYEQYF	TGTGCCACCAGCAGAGATACAGCGGGAGCCTACGAGCAGTACTTC	TRBJ2-7	TRBD2	15	TRBV15	.
CASSRDRGNIAKNIQYF	TGTGCCAGCAGCCGGGACAGGGGGAATATAGCCAAAAACATTCAGTACTTC	TRBJ2-4	TRBD1	17	TRBV5-5	.
CASSHTGGTEAFF	TGTGCCAGCAGCCATACAGGGGGCACTGAAGCTTTCTTT	TRBJ1-1	TRBD1	13	TRBV11-3	.
CASSILATNEKLFF	.	TRBJ1-4	.	14	TRBV14	.
CASSHGGSDGYTF	TGTGCCAGCAGCCATGGGGGATCTGATGGCTACACCTTC	TRBJ1-2	.	13	TRBV7-6	.
CASSFDVTTTEQYF	TGTGCCAGCAGTTTTGACGTGACAACTACCGAGCAGTACTTC	TRBJ2-7	.	14	TRBV28	once
CASSSTSGTIVGTQYF	TGTGCCAGCAGCTCAACTAGCGGGACGATAGTAGGTACGCAGTATTTT	TRBJ2-3	TRBD2	16	TRBV7-9	.
CAIRAENEKLFF	TGCGCCATCCGCGCTGAAAATGAAAAACTGTTTTTT	TRBJ1-4	.	12	TRBV10-2	.
CASSLTGQGGYEQFF	TGTGCCAGCAGCTTAACGGGACAGGGCGGCTATGAGCAGTTCTTC	TRBJ2-1	TRBD1	15	TRBV7-6	.
CASSPAGPNTGELFF	TGTGCCAGCTCACCTGCGGGCCCGAACACCGGGGAGCTGTTTTTT	TRBJ2-2	.	15	TRBV18	.
CASSFPASYGYTF	TGTGCCAGCAGTTTTCCGGCCTCTTATGGCTACACCTTC	TRBJ1-2	.	13	TRBV28	.
CASRSPFPRGLKVADTQYF	TGTGCAAGTCGCTCGCCCTTTCCCCGGGGACTCAAGGTAGCAGATACGCAGTATTTT	TRBJ2-3	.	19	TRBV12-2	once
CASSVGGVETQYF	TGCGCCAGCAGCGTAGGGGGAGTAGAGACCCAGTACTTC	TRBJ2-5	.	13	TRBV5-1	.
CASSLTGTGNNEQFF	TGTGCCAGCAGCCTGACTGGGACAGGGAACAATGAGCAGTTCTTC	TRBJ2-1	TRBD1	15	TRBV7-2	.
CASSERTDSYEQYF	TGTGCCAGCAGCGAACGGACAGATTCCTACGAGCAGTACTTC	TRBJ2-7	.	14	TRBV7-9	.
CASSVGLGTSNTEAFF	TGTGCCAGCAGCGTAGGTTTAGGGACATCGAACACTGAAGCTTTCTTT	TRBJ1-1	.	16	TRBV9	once
CASSFRGLLAKNIQYF	TGTGCCAGCAGTTTCCGGGGACTTCTAGCCAAAAACATTCAGTACTTC	TRBJ2-4	.	16	TRBV28	once
CASSVDPGRGYNEQFF	TGTGCCAGCAGCGTAGACCCCGGGAGAGGGTACAATGAGCAGTTCTTC	TRBJ2-1	.	16	TRBV9	.
CASSLALGGLAYEQYF	TGTGCCAGCAGCTTAGCGCTCGGCGGTCTCGCCTACGAGCAGTACTTC	TRBJ2-7	.	16	TRBV7-9	once
CASSPKGQGGTEAFF	TGTGCCAGCTCACCTAAGGGACAGGGTGGCACTGAAGCTTTCTTT	TRBJ1-1	TRBD1	15	TRBV18	.
CASSVALTRTNEQFF	TGTGCCAGCAGCGTAGCTTTAACTAGAACCAATGAGCAGTTCTTC	TRBJ2-1	.	15	TRBV9	.
CASSGGHLSSYNEQFF	TGTGCCAGCAGCGGGGGACACCTGAGCTCCTACAATGAGCAGTTCTTC	TRBJ2-1	.	16	TRBV5-8	.
CASSLGAAGEAFF	TGTGCCAGCAGCTTAGGAGCGGCAGGTGAAGCTTTCTTT	TRBJ1-1	.	13	TRBV7-2	.
CATSGEGMGETQYF	TGTGCCACCTCGGGGGAGGGGATGGGAGAGACCCAGTACTTC	TRBJ2-5	TRBD2	14	TRBV7-6	.
CATSIKFIHEQYF	TGTGCCACCAGCATCAAATTTATACACGAGCAGTACTTC	TRBJ2-7	.	13	TRBV15	.
CASSPPGQPGYTF	TGTGCCAGCAGTCCCCCAGGGCAACCAGGCTACACCTTC	TRBJ1-2	.	13	TRBV28	.
CASSLGGTSFSQFF	TGCGCCAGCAGCTTGGGGGGGACTAGTTTTTCGCAGTTCTTC	TRBJ2-1	TRBD2	14	TRBV5-1	.
CASSLPGQGRTDTQYF	TGTGCCAGCAGCTTACCAGGACAAGGACGCACAGATACGCAGTATTTT	TRBJ2-3	.	16	TRBV5-4	.
CASSLFRNTEAFF	TGCGCCAGCAGCTTGTTTCGGAACACTGAAGCTTTCTTT	TRBJ1-1	.	13	TRBV5-1	.
CASSLDGNTEAFF	TGTGCCAGCAGTTTAGACGGGAACACTGAAGCTTTCTTT	TRBJ1-1	.	13	TRBV28	.
CASSVGTGAETQYF	TGTGCCAGCAGCGTAGGGACAGGGGCAGAGACCCAGTACTTC	TRBJ2-5	TRBD1	14	TRBV9	.
CAWSWDRGTDTQYF	TGTGCCTGGAGCTGGGACAGGGGGACAGATACGCAGTATTTT	TRBJ2-3	TRBD1	14	TRBV30	once
CASSWTSPNEQFF	TGTGCCAGCAGCTGGACTAGCCCAAATGAGCAGTTCTTC	TRBJ2-1	TRBD2	13	TRBV7-3	.
CASSQIGLSTDTQYF	TGCGCCAGCAGCCAAATAGGACTCAGCACAGATACGCAGTATTTT	TRBJ2-3	.	15	TRBV4-1	.
CASSQLLGGADGYTF	TGTGCCAGCTCCCAACTCTTAGGGGGCGCGGACGGCTACACCTTC	TRBJ1-2	TRBD1	15	TRBV18	once
CASSLFRLKDRSLNGYTF	TGTGCCAGCAGCTTATTTCGCCTAAAGGACAGGTCCCTTAATGGCTACACCTTC	TRBJ1-2	TRBD1	18	TRBV7-8	.
CASSERRGVDRGTGELFF	TGTGCCAGCAGTGAGAGAAGAGGTGTGGACAGGGGTACCGGGGAGCTGTTTTTT	TRBJ2-2	TRBD1	18	TRBV25-1	.
CASSLGLSGNTIYF	TGCGCCAGCAGCTTGGGGCTCTCTGGAAACACCATATATTTT	TRBJ1-3	.	14	TRBV5-1	.
CASSLAFMIRNEQFF	TGTGCCAGCAGCTTAGCTTTTATGATACGGAATGAGCAGTTCTTC	TRBJ2-1	.	15	TRBV7-2	.
CASSNNSRVVSNYGYTF	TGTGCCAGCAGCAATAATTCACGGGTAGTATCTAACTATGGCTACACCTTC	TRBJ1-2	.	17	TRBV7-2	.
CASSAYSTDTQYF	TGTGCCAGCAGTGCTTACAGCACAGATACGCAGTATTTT	TRBJ2-3	.	13	TRBV6-1	.
CASRHDGGPGEQYF	TGTGCCAGCAGGCACGACGGGGGGCCGGGCGAGCAGTACTTC	TRBJ2-7	.	14	TRBV7-9	.
CASRGVGLAGDQETQYF	TGTGCCAGCAGGGGGGTCGGACTAGCGGGAGACCAAGAGACCCAGTACTTC	TRBJ2-5	TRBD2	17	TRBV2	.
CSARRETQYF	TGCAGTGCTAGGCGGGAAACACAGTACTTC	TRBJ2-5	.	10	TRBV20-1	once
CASSRTRKGPQHF	TGTGCCAGCAGTAGGACAAGGAAAGGGCCCCAGCATTTT	TRBJ1-5	.	13	TRBV28	.
CASSGTYRRNEQYF	TGTGCCAGCAGTGGGACTTACAGAAGGAACGAGCAGTACTTC	TRBJ2-7	.	14	TRBV6-4	.
CASSPSTGFYNEQFF	TGTGCTAGCAGCCCTTCGACAGGGTTCTACAATGAGCAGTTCTTC	TRBJ2-1	TRBD1	15	TRBV7-7	.
CASSWTGSQETQYF	TGTGCCAGCAGCTGGACCGGGAGCCAAGAGACCCAGTACTTC	TRBJ2-5	.	14	TRBV11-2	.
CASIPPGGTYEQYF	TGTGCCAGCATCCCTCCCGGGGGAACCTACGAGCAGTACTTC	TRBJ2-7	.	14	TRBV6-1	.